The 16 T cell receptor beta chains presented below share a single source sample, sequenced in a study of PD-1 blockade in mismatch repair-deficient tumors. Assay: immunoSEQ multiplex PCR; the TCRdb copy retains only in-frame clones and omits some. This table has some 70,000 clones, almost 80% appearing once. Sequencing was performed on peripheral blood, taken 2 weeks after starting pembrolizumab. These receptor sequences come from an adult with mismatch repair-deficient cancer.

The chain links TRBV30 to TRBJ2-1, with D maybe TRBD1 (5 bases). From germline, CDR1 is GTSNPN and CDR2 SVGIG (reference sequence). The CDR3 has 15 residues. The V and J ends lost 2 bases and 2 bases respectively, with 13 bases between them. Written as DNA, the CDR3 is TGTGCCTGGAGTCTAGGGGTGAGCCCCTACAATGAGCAGTTCTTC. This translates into CAWSLGVSPYNEQFF.

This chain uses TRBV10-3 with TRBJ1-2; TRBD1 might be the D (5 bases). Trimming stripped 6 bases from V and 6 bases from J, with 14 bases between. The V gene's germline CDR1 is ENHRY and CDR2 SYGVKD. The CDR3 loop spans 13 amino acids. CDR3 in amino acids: CAISWGEEDGYTF. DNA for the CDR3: TGTGCCATCAGCTGGGGGGAAGAGGATGGCTACACCTTC.

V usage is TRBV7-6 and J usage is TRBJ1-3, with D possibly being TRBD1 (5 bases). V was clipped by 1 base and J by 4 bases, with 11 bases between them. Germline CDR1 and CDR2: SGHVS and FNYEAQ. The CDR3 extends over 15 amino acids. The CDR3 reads CASSLDRGSGNTIYF. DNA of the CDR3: TGTGCCAGCAGCTTAGATCGGGGGTCGGGAAACACCATATATTTT. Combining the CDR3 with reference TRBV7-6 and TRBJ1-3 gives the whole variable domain GAGVSQSPRYKVTKRGQDVALRCDPISGHVSLYWYRQALGQGPEFLTYFNYEAQQDKSGLPNDRFSAERPEGSISTLTIQRTEQRDSAMYRCASSLDRGSGNTIYFGEGSWLTVV.

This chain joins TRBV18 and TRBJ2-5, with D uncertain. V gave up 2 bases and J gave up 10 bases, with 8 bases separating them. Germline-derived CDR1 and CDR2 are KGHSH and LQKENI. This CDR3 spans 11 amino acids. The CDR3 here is CASSPEAYQYF. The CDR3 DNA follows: TGTGCCAGCTCACCAGAGGCGTACCAGTACTTC.

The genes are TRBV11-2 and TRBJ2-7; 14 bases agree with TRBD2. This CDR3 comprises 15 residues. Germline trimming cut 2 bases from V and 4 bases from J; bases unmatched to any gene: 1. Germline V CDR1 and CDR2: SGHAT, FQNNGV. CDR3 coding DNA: TGTGCCAGCAGCTTATGGACTAGCGGGAGGTACGAGCAGTACTTC. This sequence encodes CASSLWTSGRYEQYF. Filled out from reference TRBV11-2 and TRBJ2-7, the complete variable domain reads EAGVAQSPRYKIIEKRQSVAFWCNPISGHATLYWYQQILGQGPKLLIQFQNNGVVDDSQLPKDRFSAERLKGVDSTLKIQPAKLEDSAVYLCASSLWTSGRYEQYFGPGTRLTVT.

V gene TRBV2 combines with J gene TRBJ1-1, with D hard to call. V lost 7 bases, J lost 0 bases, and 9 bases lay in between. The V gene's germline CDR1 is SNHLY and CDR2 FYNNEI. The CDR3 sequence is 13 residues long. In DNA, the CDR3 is TGTGCCAGCATCATAATCATGAACACTGAAGCTTTCTTT. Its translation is CASIIIMNTEAFF.

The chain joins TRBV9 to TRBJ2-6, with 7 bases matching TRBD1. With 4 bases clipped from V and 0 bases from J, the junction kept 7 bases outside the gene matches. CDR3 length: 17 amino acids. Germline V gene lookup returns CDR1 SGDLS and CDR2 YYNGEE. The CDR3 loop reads CASSPTGHPSGANVLTF. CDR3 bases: TGTGCCAGCAGCCCGACAGGGCATCCCTCTGGGGCCAACGTCCTGACTTTC.

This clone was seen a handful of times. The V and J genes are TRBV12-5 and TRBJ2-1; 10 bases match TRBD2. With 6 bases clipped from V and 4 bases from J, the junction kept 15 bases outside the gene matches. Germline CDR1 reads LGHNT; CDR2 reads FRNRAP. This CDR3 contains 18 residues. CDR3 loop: CASGEGQLTSGPYNEQFF. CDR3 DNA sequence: TGTGCTAGTGGGGAGGGACAGCTGACTAGCGGGCCATACAATGAGCAGTTCTTC. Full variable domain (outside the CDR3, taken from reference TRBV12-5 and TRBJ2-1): DARVTQTPRHKVTEMGQEVTMRCQPILGHNTVFWYRQTMMQGLELLAYFRNRAPLDDSGMPKDRFSAEMPDATLATLKIQPSEPRDSAVYFCASGEGQLTSGPYNEQFFGPGTRLTVL.

The DNA of the CDR3 is TGTGCCAGCAGCTTATTGGGAGAGACCCAGTACTTC. Translating gives CASSLLGETQYF. This chain connects TRBV7-2 to TRBJ2-5; no definite D call. Germline-derived CDR1 and CDR2 are SGHTA and FQGNSA. The V gene lost 2 bases and the J gene lost 4 bases, with 5 bases spanning the gap. The length of the CDR3 is 12 residues.

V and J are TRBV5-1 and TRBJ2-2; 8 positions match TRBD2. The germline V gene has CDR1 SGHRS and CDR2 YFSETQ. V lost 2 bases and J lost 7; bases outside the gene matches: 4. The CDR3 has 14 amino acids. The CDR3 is CASSFRAGDGELFF. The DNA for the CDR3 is TGCGCCAGCAGCTTTCGAGCGGGAGACGGGGAGCTGTTTTTT. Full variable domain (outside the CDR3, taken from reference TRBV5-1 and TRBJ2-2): KAGVTQTPRYLIKTRGQQVTLSCSPISGHRSVSWYQQTPGQGLQFLFEYFSETQRNKGNFPGRFSGRQFSNSRSEMNVSTLELGDSALYLCASSFRAGDGELFFGEGSRLTVL.

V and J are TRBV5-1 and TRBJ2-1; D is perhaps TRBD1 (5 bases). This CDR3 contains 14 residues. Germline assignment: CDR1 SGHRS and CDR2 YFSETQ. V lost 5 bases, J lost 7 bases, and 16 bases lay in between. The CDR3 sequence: CASRKKGPINEQFF. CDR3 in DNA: TGCGCCAGCAGAAAGAAGGGGCCAATAAATGAGCAGTTCTTC.

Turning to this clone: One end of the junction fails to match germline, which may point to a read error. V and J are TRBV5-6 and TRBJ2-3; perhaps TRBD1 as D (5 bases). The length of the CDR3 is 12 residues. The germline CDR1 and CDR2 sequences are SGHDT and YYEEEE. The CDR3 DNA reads TGTGCCAGCAGCTCCTCCGGCACAGGCCGCACCTTT. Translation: CASSSSGTGRTF.

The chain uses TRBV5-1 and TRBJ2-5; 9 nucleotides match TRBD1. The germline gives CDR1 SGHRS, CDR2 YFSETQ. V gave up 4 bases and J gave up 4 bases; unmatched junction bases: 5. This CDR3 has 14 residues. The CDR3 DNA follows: TGCGCCAGCAGCGCCGGGACAGGGCTAGAGACCCAGTACTTC. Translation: CASSAGTGLETQYF.

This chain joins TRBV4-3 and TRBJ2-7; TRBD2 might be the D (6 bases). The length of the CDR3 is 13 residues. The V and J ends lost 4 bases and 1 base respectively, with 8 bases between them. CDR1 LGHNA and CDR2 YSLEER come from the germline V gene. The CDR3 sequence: CASSPGSSYEQYF. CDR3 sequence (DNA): TGCGCCAGCAGCCCCGGGAGTTCCTACGAGCAGTACTTC.

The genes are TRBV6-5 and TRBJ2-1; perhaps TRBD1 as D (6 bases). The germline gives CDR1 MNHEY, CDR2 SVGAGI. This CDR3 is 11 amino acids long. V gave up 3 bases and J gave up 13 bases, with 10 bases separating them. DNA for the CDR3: TGTGCCAGCAGTTATGGGACACGCCAGTTCTTC. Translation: CASSYGTRQFF.

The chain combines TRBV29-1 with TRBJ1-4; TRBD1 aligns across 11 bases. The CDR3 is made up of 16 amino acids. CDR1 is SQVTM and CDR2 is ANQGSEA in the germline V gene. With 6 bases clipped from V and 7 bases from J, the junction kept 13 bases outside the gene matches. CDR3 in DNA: TGCAGCGTCAGAGGGACAGGGGGTATCGGGGCTGAAAAACTGTTTTTT. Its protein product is CSVRGTGGIGAEKLFF.